The rows below give T cell receptor beta chains drawn from one sample of a study of cytomegalovirus exposure and HLA in healthy donors. Profiling relied on immunoSEQ multiplex PCR, and the TCRdb table lists in-frame clones only, not all of them. This table holds some 130,000 clones, 75% to 90% found once. Sequencing used PBMCs. The receptors originated from a woman in her 40s in good health and CMV-seropositive. Each CDR3 is given without its conserved first and last residue.

CDR3 protein: ASSLRTGGYEQY; CDR3 length: 12; J gene: TRBJ2-7; V gene: TRBV5-1
CDR3 protein: SAYHREAF; CDR3 length: 8; J gene: TRBJ1-1; V gene: TRBV20-1
CDR3 protein: AISQGQGGLGYGYT; CDR3 length: 14; J gene: TRBJ1-2; V gene: TRBV10-3
CDR3 protein: ANTLAGGPEDTQY; CDR3 length: 13; J gene: TRBJ2-3; V gene: TRBV5-1
CDR3 protein: ASTLSPGLEETQY; CDR3 length: 13; J gene: TRBJ2-5; V gene: TRBV6-1
CDR3 protein: ASSFAGLGRGQQGTDTQY; CDR3 length: 18; J gene: TRBJ2-3; V gene: TRBV5-1
CDR3 protein: ASRSAGNPWNEQF; CDR3 length: 13; J gene: TRBJ2-1; V gene: TRBV5-5
CDR3 protein: ASSLKGTGDSNQPQH; CDR3 length: 15; J gene: TRBJ1-5; V gene: TRBV18
CDR3 protein: ASTHLAGGSYEQY; CDR3 length: 13; J gene: TRBJ2-7; V gene: TRBV5-1
CDR3 protein: ASSSRGGDEKLF; CDR3 length: 12; J gene: TRBJ1-4; V gene: TRBV5-4
CDR3 protein: ASSLGSGGTSHEQF; CDR3 length: 14; J gene: TRBJ2-1; V gene: TRBV7-6
CDR3 protein: ASSATGNTEAF; CDR3 length: 11; J gene: TRBJ1-1; V gene: TRBV9
CDR3 protein: ASSPPGLRGAYGYT; CDR3 length: 14; J gene: TRBJ1-2; V gene: TRBV18
CDR3 protein: ASSVRGGKAF; CDR3 length: 10; J gene: TRBJ1-1; V gene: TRBV6-1
CDR3 protein: ASSLHPWWDRDNTEAF; CDR3 length: 16; J gene: TRBJ1-1; V gene: TRBV11-1